The next 2 T cell receptor beta chains were all read from a single sample in a study of cytomegalovirus exposure and HLA in healthy donors (dated by TCRdb to 2017 to 2019). Library method: the immunoSEQ multiplex PCR assay. TCRdb's version of the immuneACCESS table is confined to in-frame rearrangements and falls short of the full clone set. An unresolved V gene accounts for under half of the shortfall where checked; the remainder is of unknown origin. The sample has roughly 300,000 clones on record, approximately 88% of them singletons. The top ten clones comprise approximately 0.88% of the sample. What was sequenced was PBMCs. These receptors all stem from a woman aged 18-35 years in good health and CMV-seronegative.

The J gene is TRBJ1-1, the V gene TRBV18; D is unclear. Germline CDR1 and CDR2: KGHSH and LQKENI. The germline V and J ends were trimmed by 2 bases and 0 bases, with 10 bases remaining between them. This CDR3 is built from 15 residues. CDR3 amino acids: CASSPELGLNTEAFF. Written as DNA, the CDR3 is TGTGCCAGCTCACCAGAGCTGGGCCTGAACACTGAAGCTTTCTTT.

This rearrangement joins TRBV29-1 to TRBJ1-6; the match to TRBD1 covers 7 bases. The V segment lost 3 bases and the J segment 9 bases; nucleotides outside the gene matches: 5. The CDR3 loop spans 13 amino acids. CDR1 is SQVTM and CDR2 is ANQGSEA in the germline V gene. CDR3 protein: CSVEQGDGSPLHF. Here the CDR3 DNA reads TGCAGCGTTGAGCAGGGGGATGGTTCACCCCTCCACTTT.